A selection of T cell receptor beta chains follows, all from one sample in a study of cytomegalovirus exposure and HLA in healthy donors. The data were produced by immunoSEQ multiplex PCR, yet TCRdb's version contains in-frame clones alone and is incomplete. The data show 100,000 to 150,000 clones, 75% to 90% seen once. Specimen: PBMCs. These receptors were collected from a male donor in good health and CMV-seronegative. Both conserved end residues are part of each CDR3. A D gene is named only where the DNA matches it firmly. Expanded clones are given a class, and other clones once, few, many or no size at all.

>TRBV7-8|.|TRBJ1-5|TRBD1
CASSPRGGGQGSNQPQHF
TGTGCCAGCAGCCCACGTGGTGGGGGACAGGGTAGCAATCAGCCCCAGCATTTT
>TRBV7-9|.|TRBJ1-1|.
CSSSLIVNTEAFF
TGTTCCAGCAGCTTGATAGTGAACACTGAAGCTTTCTTT
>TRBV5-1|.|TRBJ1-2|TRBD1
CASSQGANYGYTF
TGCGCCAGCAGTCAGGGGGCTAACTATGGCTACACCTTC
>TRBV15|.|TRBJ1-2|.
CATSMGPPASYGYTF
TGTGCCACCAGCATGGGGCCACCCGCTAGCTATGGCTACACCTTC
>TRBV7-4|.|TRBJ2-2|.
CASSLVRTDDSNTGELFF
TGTGCCAGCAGCTTAGTTAGGACAGACGATTCGAACACCGGGGAGCTGTTTTTT
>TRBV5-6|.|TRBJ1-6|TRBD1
CASTQRTGAGSNSPLHF
TGTGCCAGCACCCAGAGGACAGGGGCGGGGAGTAATTCACCCCTCCACTTT
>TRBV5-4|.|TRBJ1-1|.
CASSIQAANTEAFF
TGTGCCAGCAGCATACAGGCAGCGAACACTGAAGCTTTCTTT
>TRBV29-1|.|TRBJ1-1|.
CSVEPRGSNTEAFF
TGCAGCGTTGAACCAAGGGGCTCGAACACTGAAGCTTTCTTT
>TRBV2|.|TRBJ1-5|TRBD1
CASSDKGQGFDQPQHF
TGTGCCAGCAGTGATAAGGGACAGGGGTTCGATCAGCCCCAGCATTTT
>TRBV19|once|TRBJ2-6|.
CASSTQTPGANVLTF
TGTGCCAGTAGCACACAGACCCCTGGGGCCAACGTCCTGACTTTC